This T cell receptor (beta chain) was captured by sequencing in a study of neoadjuvant nivolumab and ipilimumab in lung cancer. Study conclusions and caveats: Compared with tumor-adjacent uninvolved lung, resected tumors showed greater richness and clonality. Resected-tumor TCR richness correlated positively with pretherapy blood richness. Pathologic regression was not significantly tied to TCR clonality. A small number of samples were TCR sequenced.

On this clone itself: The target antigen is unknown.

The CDR3 extends over 14 amino acids. Trimming removed 3 bases at V and 2 bases at J, with 7 bases between. Germline V gives CDR1 LNHDA, CDR2 SQIVND (reference sequence). This table comes from immunoSEQ multiplex PCR, and its TCRdb copy is limited to in-frame clones, with some not included. The sample includes 19,000 or so clones, around three quarters seen only once; the top ten take under 9.5%. V gene TRBV19 combines with J gene TRBJ2-2; D call uncertain. Sequenced material: tumor tissue, taken after neoadjuvant nivolumab, alone or with ipilimumab, at or shortly before surgery. The receptor was isolated from an adult with non-small cell lung cancer. In DNA form, the CDR3 reads TGTGCCAGTAGTATGTGGTTCAACACCGGGGAGCTGTTTTTT. Residues: CASSMWFNTGELFF.